This TCR beta chain was captured by sequencing in a study of blood T cells in healthy people across ages. In its sample, this clonotype was seen a few times. The V end was cut by 1 base, the J end by 8 bases, with 35 bases between. This CDR3 has 21 residues. From germline, CDR1 is LGHNT and CDR2 FRNRAP. The second PCR ran about 7 to 12 cycles with a sample-barcoded 5' primer and J-beta primers. TCRdb re-derived calls from the 5' RACE reads in MiXCR, one entry per CDR3 protein. Among roughly 730,000 distinct CDR3 sequences, 45% to 70% were seen once, and the ten largest hold about 26%. The chain joins TRBV12-5 to TRBJ1-2, with D maybe TRBD1 (6 bases). The sequence derives from a man aged 35 to 55 in good health. The sample taken for sequencing was blood. CDR3 coding DNA: TGTGCTAGTGGTTTGGCCGATTCCGCCGGACTCCTTCTTATGGACAGCCGGGGCTACACCTTC. This codes for CASGLADSAGLLLMDSRGYTF.